This T cell receptor beta chain emerged from a study of T cells in Graves' hyperthyroidism and ophthalmopathy. Points from the study as a whole: Most expanded thyroid clonotypes above 0.001 also appeared in blood.

Amplification targeted TCR beta CDR3 regions from RNA transcripts. With the HTBI primer set, the TCR CDR3 went through a first round of RT-PCR. TCRdb re-called the multiplex PCR reads through MiXCR, storing one row per CDR3 protein. This sample has some 550,000 distinct CDR3 sequences, with more than 20% found just once. No progression to ophthalmopathy during 18 months of follow-up defined stable disease. Disease duration under 2 months; hyperthyroidism patients were aged 18 to 65. Germline CDR1 LGHNA, CDR2 YNFKEQ. This CDR3 is built from 14 residues. Trimming took off 4 bases at V and 2 bases at J, with 12 bases between the two ends. This clonotype was recorded many times. The antigen remains undetermined.

This chain connects TRBV4-2 to TRBJ2-7; D is unresolved. Specimen: blood. The sequence came from a young man with Graves' hyperthyroidism. CDR3 sequence: CASSPGPQAYEQYF. CDR3 nucleotide sequence: TGTGCCAGCAGCCCCGGACCGCAAGCCTACGAGCAGTACTTC.